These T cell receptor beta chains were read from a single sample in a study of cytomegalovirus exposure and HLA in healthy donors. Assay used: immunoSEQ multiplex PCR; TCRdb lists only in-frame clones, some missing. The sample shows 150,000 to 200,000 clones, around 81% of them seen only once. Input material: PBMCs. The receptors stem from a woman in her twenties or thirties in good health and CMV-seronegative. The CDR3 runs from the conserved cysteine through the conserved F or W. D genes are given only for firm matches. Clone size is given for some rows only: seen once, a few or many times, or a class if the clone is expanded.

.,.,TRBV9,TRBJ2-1,CASSPAAGANEQFF,TGTGCCAGCAGCCCCGCCGCCGGAGCCAATGAGCAGTTCTTC
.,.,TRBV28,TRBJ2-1,CASGNRDYNEQFF,TGTGCCAGCGGCAACAGGGACTACAATGAGCAGTTCTTC
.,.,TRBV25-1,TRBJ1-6,CASSEFRGLPGDNSPLHF,TGTGCCAGCAGTGAATTTCGAGGCTTACCGGGAGACAATTCACCCCTCCACTTT
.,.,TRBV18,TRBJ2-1,CASSAGEGTYNEQFF,TGTGCCAGCTCAGCAGGGGAGGGCACCTACAATGAGCAGTTCTTC
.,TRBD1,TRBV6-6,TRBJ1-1,CASSYSTGGASTEAFF,TGTGCCAGCAGTTACTCTACAGGGGGGGCATCCACTGAAGCTTTCTTT
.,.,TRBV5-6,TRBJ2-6,CASSLAPRGGGANVLTF,TGTGCCAGCAGCTTAGCGCCCAGGGGTGGTGGGGCCAACGTCCTGACTTTC
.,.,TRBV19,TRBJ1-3,CASSIRGQFSGNTIYF,TGTGCCAGTAGTATAAGAGGACAGTTCTCTGGAAACACCATATATTTT
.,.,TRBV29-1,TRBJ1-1,CSALDRLNTEAFF,TGCAGCGCCTTGGACAGATTGAACACTGAAGCTTTCTTT
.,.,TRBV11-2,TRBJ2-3,CAGRETSSHTQYF,TGTGCCGGCCGGGAGACCTCCTCGCATACGCAGTATTTT
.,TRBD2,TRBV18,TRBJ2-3,CASSRLADRTDTQYF,TGTGCCAGCTCGAGACTAGCGGACCGCACAGATACGCAGTATTTT
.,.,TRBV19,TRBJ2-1,CASSWGGLALGEQFF,TGTGCCAGTAGTTGGGGGGGCCTAGCATTGGGTGAGCAGTTCTTC
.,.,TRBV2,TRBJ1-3,CASSLQGFTGNTIYF,TGTGCCAGCAGCTTACAGGGATTTACTGGAAACACCATATATTTT
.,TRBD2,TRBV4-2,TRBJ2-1,CASSFAAGDNEQFF,TGTGCCAGCAGCTTTGCAGCGGGAGACAATGAGCAGTTCTTC
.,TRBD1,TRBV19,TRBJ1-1,CASSPLGAGGMNTEAFF,TGTGCCAGTAGTCCCCTCGGGGCAGGGGGGATGAACACTGAAGCTTTCTTT
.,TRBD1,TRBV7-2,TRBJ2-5,CASSIYRGEETQYF,TGTGCCAGCAGCATTTACAGGGGGGAAGAGACCCAGTACTTC
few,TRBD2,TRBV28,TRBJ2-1,CASRLTWSSGGDEQFF,TGTGCCAGCAGACTGACCTGGTCTAGCGGGGGGGATGAGCAGTTCTTC
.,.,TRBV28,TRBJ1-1,CASSPVAGTEAFF,TGTGCCAGCAGCCCTGTGGCGGGCACTGAAGCTTTCTTT
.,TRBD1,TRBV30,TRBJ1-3,CAWSRDRGSGNTIYF,TGTGCCTGGAGTCGAGACAGGGGCTCTGGAAACACCATATATTTT
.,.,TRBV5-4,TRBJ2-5,CASSLSGQKETQYF,TGTGCCAGCAGCTTGAGTGGACAGAAAGAGACCCAGTACTTC
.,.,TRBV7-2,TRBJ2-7,CASSLYISHLYEQYF,TGTGCCAGCAGCTTATATATCAGTCACCTCTACGAGCAGTACTTC
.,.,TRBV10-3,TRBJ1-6,CAISARESSYNSPLHF,TGTGCCATCAGTGCAAGGGAGAGCTCCTATAATTCACCCCTCCACTTT
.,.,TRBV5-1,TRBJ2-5,CASSLALRDQETQYF,TGCGCCAGCAGCTTGGCCTTGCGGGATCAAGAGACCCAGTACTTC
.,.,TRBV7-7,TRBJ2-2,CASRHEGTGELFF,TGTGCCAGCAGACACGAGGGAACCGGGGAGCTGTTTTTT
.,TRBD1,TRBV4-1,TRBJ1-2,CASSQGQNYTF,TGCGCCAGCAGCCAGGGACAGAACTACACCTTC
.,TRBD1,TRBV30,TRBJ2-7,CAWSRDRGYEQYF,TGTGCCTGGAGCAGGGACAGGGGCTACGAGCAGTACTTC
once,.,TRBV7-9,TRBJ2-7,CASSRDSDLDEQYF,TGTGCCAGCAGCCGAGACAGTGACCTGGACGAGCAGTACTTC
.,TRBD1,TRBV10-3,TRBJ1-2,CAILTGANYGYTF,TGTGCCATCCTAACAGGGGCTAACTATGGCTACACCTTC
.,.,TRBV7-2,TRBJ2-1,CASTTRLDGINEQFF,TGTGCCAGCACCACCCGACTGGACGGGATCAATGAGCAGTTCTTC
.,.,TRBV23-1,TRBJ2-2,CASSQTPRVLRTGELFF,TGCGCCAGCAGTCAAACCCCCAGGGTCCTTCGCACCGGGGAGCTGTTTTTT
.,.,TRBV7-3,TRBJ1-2,CASSLSGGDYGYTF,TGTGCCAGCAGCTTAAGTGGGGGCGACTATGGCTACACCTTC
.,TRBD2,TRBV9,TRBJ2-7,CASSVAAGGGYEQYF,TGTGCCAGCAGCGTAGCAGCGGGAGGGGGCTACGAGCAGTACTTC
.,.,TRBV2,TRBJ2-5,CASSVKETQYF,TGTGCCAGCAGTGTCAAAGAGACCCAGTACTTC
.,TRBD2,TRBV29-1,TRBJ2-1,CSVVRGGREYNEQFF,TGCAGCGTTGTACGAGGCGGGAGGGAATACAATGAGCAGTTCTTC
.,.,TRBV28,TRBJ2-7,CASSPSRLRVEQYF,TGTGCCAGCAGCCCGTCCCGACTTCGGGTCGAGCAGTACTTC
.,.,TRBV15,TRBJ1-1,CATSSPNRAGETEAFF,TGTGCCACCAGCAGCCCCAACCGCGCAGGGGAGACTGAAGCTTTCTTT
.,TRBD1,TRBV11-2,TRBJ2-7,CASNPDRAAYEQYF,TGTGCCAGCAACCCGGACAGGGCGGCCTACGAGCAGTACTTC
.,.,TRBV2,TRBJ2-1,CASSAWGEDNEQFF,TGTGCCAGCAGCGCCTGGGGGGAGGACAATGAGCAGTTCTTC
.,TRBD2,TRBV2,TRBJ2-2,CASSALAGAGELFF,TGTGCCAGCAGTGCCCTAGCGGGAGCCGGGGAGCTGTTTTTT
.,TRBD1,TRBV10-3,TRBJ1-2,CAINPSTGAYGYTF,TGTGCCATCAATCCGTCTACAGGGGCCTATGGCTACACCTTC
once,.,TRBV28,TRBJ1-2,CASRFKNRAVTGYTF,TGTGCCAGCAGATTTAAAAACAGGGCAGTTACTGGCTACACCTTC
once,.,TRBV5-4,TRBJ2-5,CASSWTAQAQETQYF,TGTGCCAGCAGCTGGACAGCTCAGGCCCAAGAGACCCAGTACTTC
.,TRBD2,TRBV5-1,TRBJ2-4,CASSLEGTSGNSQYF,TGCGCCAGCAGCTTGGAGGGGACTAGCGGAAACAGTCAGTACTTC
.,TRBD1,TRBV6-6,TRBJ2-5,CASSYSRQGETQYF,TGTGCCAGCAGTTACTCGAGACAGGGAGAGACCCAGTACTTC
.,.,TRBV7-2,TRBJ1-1,CASSLQQGWNTEAFF,TGTGCCAGCAGCTTACAACAGGGCTGGAACACTGAAGCTTTCTTT
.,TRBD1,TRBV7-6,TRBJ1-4,CASSRRQGWESEKLFF,TGTGCCAGCAGCCGGCGACAGGGATGGGAGAGTGAAAAACTGTTTTTT
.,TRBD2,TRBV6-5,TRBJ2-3,CASSYAGRGTDTQYF,TGTGCCAGCAGTTACGCCGGGAGGGGTACAGATACGCAGTATTTT
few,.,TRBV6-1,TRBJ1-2,CASSEGPTGLIYGYTF,TGTGCCAGCAGTGAAGGCCCTACCGGACTGATTTATGGCTACACCTTC
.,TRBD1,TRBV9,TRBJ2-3,CASSSGQGTYFVDTQYF,TGTGCCAGCAGCAGCGGACAGGGGACGTATTTCGTAGATACGCAGTATTTT
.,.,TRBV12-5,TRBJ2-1,CASGLVMGQGSDNEQFF,TGTGCTAGTGGTTTGGTAATGGGGCAGGGGTCGGACAATGAGCAGTTCTTC
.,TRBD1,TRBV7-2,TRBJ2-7,CASSLWVRGREQYF,TGTGCCAGCAGCTTATGGGTCAGGGGGCGAGAGCAGTACTTC
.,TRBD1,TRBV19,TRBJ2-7,CASGPGQGYGEQYF,TGTGCCAGTGGGCCCGGACAGGGGTATGGCGAGCAGTACTTC
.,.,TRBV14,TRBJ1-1,CASSLTGSGNDEAFF,TGTGCCAGCAGCCTCACAGGGAGTGGTAATGATGAAGCTTTCTTT
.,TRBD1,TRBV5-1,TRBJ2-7,CASSRTGASSYEQYF,TGCGCCAGCAGCAGGACAGGGGCGAGTAGCTACGAGCAGTACTTC
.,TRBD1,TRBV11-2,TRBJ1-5,CASSLQGAMGNQPQHF,TGTGCCAGCAGCTTACAGGGGGCGATGGGCAATCAGCCCCAGCATTTT
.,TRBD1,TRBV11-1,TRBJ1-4,CASSPTDRGEKLFF,TGTGCCAGCAGCCCAACCGACAGGGGTGAAAAACTGTTTTTT